This T cell receptor beta chain comes out of a study of T-cell memory formation after mild COVID-19. Findings of the study overall: Shrinking CD4+ clones resided mostly in CM and EM, and CD8+ ones in EMRA. What remained unconfirmed was the SARS-CoV-2 specificity of second-wave clones peaking on day 37.

One entry per CDR3 protein, called by TCRdb with MiXCR from the 5' RACE reads. Here the sample spans 150,000 to 200,000 distinct CDR3 sequences, around 13% being singletons. Note on this clonotype: Its target is not known.

V was trimmed by 2 bases and J by 5 bases, leaving 12 bases between them. The CDR3 length is 13 residues. Germline CDR1 reads DFQATT; CDR2 reads SNEGSKA (reference sequence). The specimen was PBMCs or a T cell subset sorted from them (not recorded which). The chain recombines TRBV20-1 with TRBJ1-2; a weak D match, TRBD1 (6 bases). The TCR originated in a man between 18 and 35 years old who had mild COVID-19 (a few samples of this study predate the infection). Cell type and time point are not known. The CDR3 sequence is CSARSSGQYGYTF. The CDR3 coding sequence is TGCAGTGCTAGATCCTCCGGACAGTATGGCTACACCTTC.